A single sample is the source of the 15 T cell receptor beta chains below, sequenced in a study of yellow fever vaccine responses in identical twins (dated by TCRdb to the late 2010s). Receptor amplification or capture employed RT-PCR. TCRdb records Illumina HiSeq 2500 as the sequencer. TCRdb passed the public sequencing reads through fastp at Q25 and MiXCR, retaining productive beta sequences. Duplicate CDR3 protein sequences are folded into a single record with the most common DNA and genes. The sample table records 30,000 to 40,000 distinct CDR3 sequences; less than 70% of these occur just once. Roughly 4.5% of the sample lies in the top ten. The sequencing here drew on T cells from blood (PBMCs), unsorted or a sorted subset (not recorded which), taken before or after yellow fever vaccination (not recorded which). These receptor sequences come from a woman younger than 30 who received the yellow fever vaccine. Donor details come from another sample of the same person, matched by shared clones.

The sample holds a few counts of this clonotype. This chain connects TRBV11-3 to TRBJ2-1, with D unresolved. V lost 1 base to trimming and J lost 0 bases, with 13 bases between them. The CDR3 extends over 17 amino acids. CDR1 SGHNT and CDR2 YENEEA come from the germline V gene. CDR3 DNA: TGTGCCAGCAGCTTAGGTCTGACGGCAAGCTCCTACAATGAGCAGTTCTTC. Protein sequence: CASSLGLTASSYNEQFF.

The rearrangement joins TRBV18 to TRBJ2-1; D possibly corresponds to TRBD2 (6 bases). The length of the CDR3 is 14 residues. Germline V gene lookup returns CDR1 KGHSH and CDR2 LQKENI. The V and J ends lost 6 bases and 9 bases respectively, with 18 bases between them. The CDR3, as DNA: TGTGCCAGCTCTGTAAGGGAGGCGTGGGGTGAGCAGTTCTTC. It codes for CASSVREAWGEQFF. Variable domain in full (rest from reference TRBV18 and TRBJ2-1): NAGVMQNPRHLVRRRGQEARLRCSPMKGHSHVYWYRQLPEEGLKFMVYLQKENIIDESGMPKERFSAEFPKEGPSILRIQQVVRGDSAAYFCASSVREAWGEQFFGPGTRLTVL.

The chain links TRBV29-1 to TRBJ2-3; 7 bases align to TRBD2. This CDR3 has 13 amino acids. Losses at the gene ends were 5 bases for V and 2 bases for J; bases not matched to a gene: 4. Germline V gives CDR1 SQVTM, CDR2 ANQGSEA. CDR3 region: CSVRRGTTDTQYF. DNA for the CDR3: TGCAGCGTTCGGCGGGGGACCACAGATACGCAGTATTTT.

This clonotype has only a few counts. This chain connects TRBV2 to TRBJ2-1; D not resolved. V lost 6 bases to trimming and J lost 0 bases, with 18 bases between them. Germline V gene lookup returns CDR1 SNHLY and CDR2 FYNNEI. This CDR3 is 17 amino acids long. The CDR3 coding sequence is TGTGCCAGCAGGACATCGGAGTCCAGATACTCCTACAATGAGCAGTTCTTC. Residues: CASRTSESRYSYNEQFF.

This chain uses TRBV15 with TRBJ2-1; 9 bases agree with TRBD2. CDR1 is LNHNV, CDR2 YYDKDF, per germline (reference sequence). The ends lost 8 bases at V and 6 bases at J; junction bases unmatched: 8. The length of the CDR3 is 14 residues. CDR3 in DNA: TGTGCCACCGAACAGCGGGGGGCCTTCAATGAGCAGTTCTTC. Translating it yields CATEQRGAFNEQFF.

This sequence joins TRBV11-2 and TRBJ1-5; possible D gene TRBD1, 5 bases. V lost 5 bases, J lost 5 bases, and 16 bases lay in between. The CDR3 contains 15 residues. Germline V gene data show CDR1 as SGHAT and CDR2 as FQNNGV. CDR3 protein: CASSRSLGGDQPQHF. CDR3 bases: TGTGCCAGCAGCCGGTCTCTGGGGGGGGATCAGCCCCAGCATTTT.

The chain joins TRBV3-1 to TRBJ2-1, with D possibly being TRBD1 (5 bases). Germline V gene lookup returns CDR1 LGHDT and CDR2 YNNKEL (reference sequence). The V gene lost 0 bases and the J gene lost 8 bases, with 17 bases spanning the gap. The CDR3 has 16 amino acids. CDR3 sequence reads: CASSQEGQGSIHEQFF. The DNA of the CDR3 is TGTGCCAGCAGCCAAGAAGGTCAGGGCAGTATCCATGAGCAGTTCTTC.

The gene calls are TRBV2 and TRBJ1-5; D might be TRBD1 (5 bases). Germline values: CDR1 SNHLY, CDR2 FYNNEI. The CDR3 is 14 residues long. Deletions cut 3 bases from V and 4 bases from J, with 10 bases between. This CDR3 reads CASSDHGQNQPQHF. The DNA of the CDR3 is TGTGCCAGCAGTGACCACGGACAAAATCAGCCCCAGCATTTT. Filled out from reference TRBV2 and TRBJ1-5, the complete variable domain reads EPEVTQTPSHQVTQMGQEVILRCVPISNHLYFYWYRQILGQKVEFLVSFYNNEISEKSEIFDDQFSVERPDGSNFTLKIRSTKLEDSAMYFCASSDHGQNQPQHFGDGTRLSIL.

This clonotype has more than one count but fewer than ten. The chain is built from TRBV27 and TRBJ2-3; D is perhaps TRBD1 (6 bases). Looked up from germline, CDR1 is MNHEY and CDR2 is SMNVEV (reference sequence). The V end was cut by 7 bases, the J end by 1 base, with 12 bases between. This CDR3 has 14 amino acids. The CDR3 coding sequence is TGTGCCAGCACTAAACAGGGACGCACAGATACGCAGTATTTT. Its translation is CASTKQGRTDTQYF.

V usage is TRBV5-5 and J usage is TRBJ1-1; weak D call: TRBD1 (6 bases). The CDR3 has 15 residues. Between the trimmed V and J ends, which lost 5 bases and 1 base, there was a span of 15 bases. Germline values: CDR1 SGHKS, CDR2 YYEKEE (reference sequence). The CDR3 nucleotides read TGTGCCAGCAGGATCAGACAGGATAAGAACACTGAAGCTTTCTTT. Amino acids: CASRIRQDKNTEAFF.

The chain couples TRBV15 to TRBJ2-1, with TRBD2 matching 9 bases. Looked up from germline, CDR1 is LNHNV and CDR2 is YYDKDF (reference sequence). V shed 2 bases and J 5 bases; nucleotides not matched to a gene: 7. The CDR3 loop spans 16 amino acids. In DNA form, the CDR3 reads TGTGCCACCAGCAGATCGCCGGGACTAGCTAACAATGAGCAGTTCTTC. Translated: CATSRSPGLANNEQFF.

In nucleotides, the CDR3 is TGCGCCAGCAGCCAAGAGGGACGGGATACGCAGTATTTT. Translated, it gives CASSQEGRDTQYF. The gene calls are TRBV4-1 and TRBJ2-3; D is perhaps TRBD1 or TRBD2 (5 bases each). Trimming left V 0 bases short and J 6 bases short, with 7 bases between. CDR3 length equals 13 residues. Germline lookup yields CDR1 MGHRA and CDR2 YSYEKL.

This clonotype has only a few counts. V gene TRBV15 combines with J gene TRBJ1-5; D not certain. The CDR3 covers 13 residues. Trimming cost V 5 bases and J 11 bases, with 16 bases left between them. Germline V gene data show CDR1 as LNHNV and CDR2 as YYDKDF (reference sequence). CDR3 bases: TGTGCCACCAGCGATCAGAGTCTAGGGTCCCAGCATTTT. This sequence encodes CATSDQSLGSQHF.

The chain recombines TRBV18 with TRBJ1-6, with D possibly TRBD1 on 5 matching bases. The germline V gene encodes CDR1 KGHSH and CDR2 LQKENI. This CDR3 spans 16 amino acids. V dropped 3 bases and J dropped 5 bases, with 14 bases sitting between them. The CDR3 here is CASSPLAGKDNSPLHF. The CDR3 nucleotides are TGTGCCAGCTCACCGCTGGCAGGGAAGGATAATTCACCCCTCCACTTT.

This clonotype occurred a few times. This chain uses TRBV6-1 with TRBJ1-2, with D possibly being TRBD1 (6 bases). The V gene's germline CDR1 is MNHNS and CDR2 SASEGT. V gave up 6 bases and J gave up 7 bases, with 15 bases separating them. The CDR3 spans 13 residues. For the CDR3, the DNA is TGTGCCAGCAGGGGCGGGGGCGGCGGTGGCTACACCTTC. This sequence encodes CASRGGGGGGYTF.